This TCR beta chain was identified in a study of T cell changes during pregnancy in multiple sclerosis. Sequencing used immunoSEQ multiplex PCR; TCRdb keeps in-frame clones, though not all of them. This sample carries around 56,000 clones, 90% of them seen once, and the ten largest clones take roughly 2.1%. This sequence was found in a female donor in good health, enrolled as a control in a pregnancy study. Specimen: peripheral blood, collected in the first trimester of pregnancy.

The CDR3 sequence: CASSWGAGVETQYF. DNA of the CDR3: TGTGCCAGCAGTTGGGGGGCGGGAGTGGAGACCCAGTACTTC. V gene TRBV6-6 combines with J gene TRBJ2-5; D may be TRBD2 (7 bases). This CDR3 has 14 amino acids. V lost 4 bases to trimming and J lost 5 bases, with 14 bases between them. Germline-derived CDR1 and CDR2 are MNHNY and SVGAGI (reference sequence).